The 21 T cell receptor beta chains given below trace back to one sample, sequenced in a study of T cells in women clearing cervical HPV infection. Assay: immunoSEQ multiplex PCR; the TCRdb copy retains only in-frame clones and omits some. The sample includes approximately 22,000 clones. The sequenced material came from blood buffy coat. The receptors stem from a woman aged 18 to 75 with a cervical HPV16 infection that either progressed to CIN3+ or cleared (not recorded which).

About this clone itself: The CDR3 goes on 3 residues after the read ends, and that part is filled in from the germline J gene. The chain links TRBV29-1 to TRBJ1-1, with D perhaps matching TRBD1 (6 bases). The germline gives CDR1 SQVTM, CDR2 ANQGSEA. CDR3 length: 11 residues. Trimming shortened V by 7 bases and J by 2 bases, and 8 bases separated the two germline ends. CDR3 protein: CSAQGNTEAFF. CDR3 DNA, as far as it was read: TGCAGCGCACAGGGCAACACTGAA.

As for this clone: The CDR3 extends 3 residues past the end of the read, so its final part is completed from the germline J gene. This same CDR3 is encoded by further DNA sequences in the sample. J is TRBJ2-5 and V is TRBV5-1; 15 bases fit TRBD2. The CDR3 spans 16 residues. Germline V gene lookup returns CDR1 SGHRS and CDR2 YFSETQ. V was clipped by 3 bases and J by 5 bases; unmatched bases: 5. The CDR3 sequence is CASSSGLAGGRETQYF. CDR3 DNA, as far as it was read: TGCGCCAGCAGCTCCGGACTAGCGGGGGGGAGGGAGACC.

Details on this clone: The sequence runs out 3 residues before the end of the CDR3; the remainder is reconstructed from the germline J gene. The chain recombines TRBV2 with TRBJ2-5, with 9 bases aligning to TRBD2. CDR1 is SNHLY, CDR2 FYNNEI, per germline. After removal of 3 bases from V and 3 bases from J, the junction contained 8 bases not matched to a gene. The length of the CDR3 is 16 residues. The part of the CDR3 DNA that was read is TGTGCCAGCAGTGAGTCTAGCGGGAAAGTGGAAGAGACC. Translation gives CASSESSGKVEET. The entire CDR3 protein is CASSESSGKVEETQYF. Full variable domain (outside the CDR3, taken from reference TRBV2 and TRBJ2-5): EPEVTQTPSHQVTQMGQEVILRCVPISNHLYFYWYRQILGQKVEFLVSFYNNEISEKSEIFDDQFSVERPDGSNFTLKIRSTKLEDSAMYFCASSESSGKVEETQYFGPGTRLLVL.

This clone is medium-sized by frequency. The missing CDR3 end, 3 residues past where the read stops, is filled in from the germline J gene. The chain carries TRBV4-2 and TRBJ2-7; 9 nucleotides line up with TRBD2. Germline trimming cut 4 bases from V and 1 base from J; bases unmatched to any gene: 20. CDR3 length: 20 residues. Germline V gene data show CDR1 as LGHNA and CDR2 as YNFKEQ. The DNA read from the CDR3 is TGTGCCAGCAGCCCATCATTGGGAGGGACTAGCCCACGCTCATCCTACGAG. As protein: CASSPSLGGTSPRSSYE. Given in full, the CDR3 is CASSPSLGGTSPRSSYEQYF.

In regard to this clone: The junction differs from germline at one of its ends, possibly a read error. The sequence runs out 3 residues before the end of the CDR3; the remainder is reconstructed from the germline J gene. V is TRBV4-2 and J is TRBJ2-3; 8 nucleotides match TRBD1. CDR1 is LGHNA, CDR2 YNFKEQ, per germline. The CDR3 totals 15 residues. The sequenced CDR3 bases are TGCGCCAGCAGCCAAGAGGGACAGGTCATGTATACG. Protein product: CASSQEGQVMYT. The entire CDR3 sequence reads CASSQEGQVMYTQYF.

As for this clone: Coverage ceases 3 residues before the CDR3 finishes, and the germline J gene fills in the end. The rearrangement joins TRBV30 to TRBJ2-1; TRBD2 agrees at 7 bases. V shed 2 bases, J shed 4 bases, and the junction held 2 bases outside the gene matches. This CDR3 region has 13 residues. From germline, CDR1 is GTSNPN and CDR2 SVGIG (reference sequence). The DNA read from the CDR3 is TGTGCCTGGAGTCCGGGGGGTTACAATGAG. Amino acids: CAWSPGGYNE. The whole CDR3 is CAWSPGGYNEQFF.

Comments on this clone: From the germline J gene comes the end of the CDR3, since the read stops 3 residues before it. This chain joins TRBV7-9 and TRBJ2-1, with 13 bases aligning to TRBD2. The CDR3 runs 15 residues. J was trimmed by 7 bases and V by 5 bases; bases with no gene match: 5. The germline V gene encodes CDR1 SEHNR and CDR2 FQNEAQ (reference sequence). The CDR3 loop reads CASSPRLAGGNEQFF. The part of the CDR3 DNA that was read is TGTGCCAGCAGCCCACGACTAGCGGGGGGTAATGAG.

Regarding this clone: The read comes to an end 3 residues before the CDR3 does, leaving the germline J gene to fill in the end. The rearrangement joins TRBV5-1 to TRBJ2-5; D might be TRBD2 (5 bases). The CDR3 is 15 amino acids. The ends were cut back, 4 bases at V and 4 bases at J, with 17 bases in the middle. In germline, CDR1 is SGHRS, CDR2 YFSETQ. CDR3: CASSNRPSLSETQYF. The part of the CDR3 DNA that was read is TGCGCCAGCAGCAACAGACCTAGCCTTTCAGAGACC.

A note on this clone: The sequence runs out 3 residues before the end of the CDR3; the remainder is reconstructed from the germline J gene. This rearrangement joins TRBV20-1 to TRBJ1-2; D unresolved. The V end lost 0 bases, the J end lost 2 bases, and 7 bases lay between the germline ends. CDR3 length: 13 residues. In germline, CDR1 is DFQATT, CDR2 SNEGSKA (reference sequence). The CDR3 here is CSARDGGNYGYTF. Incomplete CDR3 DNA: TGCAGTGCTAGAGATGGCGGAAACTATGGC.

Points on this clone: The read finishes 3 residues shy of the CDR3 end, and the germline J gene is used to complete it. The V and J genes are TRBV5-1 and TRBJ1-2, with 8 bases matching TRBD1. After removal of 3 bases from V and 4 bases from J, the junction contained 5 bases not matched to a gene. The CDR3 has 14 residues. The germline CDR1 and CDR2 sequences are SGHRS and YFSETQ. The CDR3 reads CASSSPGQAYGYTF. The sequenced part of the CDR3 DNA is TGCGCCAGCAGCTCACCGGGACAGGCCTATGGC. Together with reference TRBV5-1 and TRBJ1-2, the CDR3 gives the full variable domain: KAGVTQTPRYLIKTRGQQVTLSCSPISGHRSVSWYQQTPGQGLQFLFEYFSETQRNKGNFPGRFSGRQFSNSRSEMNVSTLELGDSALYLCASSSPGQAYGYTFGSGTRLTVV.

The sequenced CDR3 bases are TGTGCCAGCAGCTATACCTACAATGAG. This gives the protein CASSYTYNE. In full, the CDR3 is CASSYTYNEQFF. The genes are TRBV7-2 and TRBJ2-1; D not certain. The read comes to an end 3 residues before the CDR3 does, leaving the germline J gene to fill in the end. There are 12 residues in the CDR3. The ends were cut back, 4 bases at V and 2 bases at J, with 3 bases in the middle. Germline V gives CDR1 SGHTA, CDR2 FQGNSA.

Worth noting for this clone: The CDR3 end is not reached by the read, which stops 3 residues before it; the germline J gene fills it in. The J gene is TRBJ1-2, the V gene TRBV7-9; D perhaps matches TRBD1 (5 bases). Trimming cost V 1 base and J 4 bases, with 10 bases left between them. Germline V gene data show CDR1 as SEHNR and CDR2 as FQNEAQ (reference sequence). There are 14 residues in the CDR3. The sequenced CDR3 bases are TGTGCCAGCAGCTTAGGAACAGGTACCTATGGC. Its translation: CASSLGTGTYG. The full CDR3 reads CASSLGTGTYGYTF.

Of note for this clone: The read ends 3 residues early relative to the CDR3; the germline J gene fills the gap. This chain joins TRBV5-6 and TRBJ2-7; 9 bases fit TRBD1. The CDR3 is made up of 14 amino acids. Per germline, CDR1 SGHDT and CDR2 YYEEEE. V was clipped by 4 bases and J by 4 bases; unmatched bases: 6. The covered CDR3 bases are TGTGCCAGCAGCCCAGGACAGGGGTTATACGAG. Translating it yields CASSPGQGLYE. The whole CDR3 sequence is CASSPGQGLYEQYF.

Concerning this clone: The junction departs from the called germline gene at one end, perhaps through a read error. Read coverage stops 3 residues before the CDR3 terminus; the germline J gene supplies the remainder. This chain connects TRBV20-1 to TRBJ2-7; 8 bases align to TRBD1. Per the germline V gene, CDR1 is DFQATT and CDR2 is SNEGSKA (reference sequence). This CDR3 has 13 amino acids. Partial CDR3 DNA: TGCAGTGACCCGACAGGGGACTCCCACGAG. Protein sequence: CSDPTGDSHE. The full CDR3 protein reads CSDPTGDSHEQYF.

About this clone itself: With the read ending 3 residues before the CDR3 end, the germline J gene is used to fill in that end. V and J are TRBV12-3 or TRBV12-4 and TRBJ1-1, with 8 positions matching TRBD1. The CDR3 loop spans 17 amino acids. After removal of 5 bases from V and 0 bases from J, the junction contained 11 bases not matched to a gene. The CDR3 bases that were read are TGTGCCAGCAGTCTCGGACAGGGTGGCGCAATGAACACTGAA. Amino acids: CASSLGQGGAMNTE. The full CDR3 is CASSLGQGGAMNTEAFF.

The CDR3 sequence is CASSPSAGEGSPLHF. The sequenced part of the CDR3 DNA is TGTGCCAGCTCACCATCGGCAGGTGAGGGGTCACCC. The V and J genes are TRBV18 and TRBJ1-6; the D gene is possibly TRBD1 (5 bases). Read data end 3 residues before the CDR3 end; the end is taken from the germline J gene. From germline, CDR1 is KGHSH and CDR2 LQKENI. The CDR3 is 15 residues long. Deletions cut 2 bases from V and 10 bases from J, with 15 bases between.

In regard to this clone: The read stops 3 residues short of the end of the CDR3; the missing end is completed from the germline J gene. V is TRBV5-1 and J is TRBJ2-1; no reliable D call. The CDR3 covers 13 residues. The V gene's germline CDR1 is SGHRS and CDR2 YFSETQ. The V and J ends lost 3 bases and 9 bases respectively, with 13 bases between them. CDR3 bases read: TGCGCCAGCAGCTCAGGAGTCGGTAGTGAG. It is translated as CASSSGVGSE. The whole CDR3 is CASSSGVGSEQFF.

For this clone: Coverage ceases 3 residues before the CDR3 finishes, and the germline J gene fills in the end. J is TRBJ1-3 and V is TRBV7-2; D unclear. The CDR3 totals 11 residues. V lost 5 bases and J lost 4, with 3 bases in between. Germline V gene sequence: CDR1 SGHTA, CDR2 FQGNSA. Partial CDR3 DNA: TGTGCCAGCAGCCTGGGAAACACC. Translated, it gives CASSLGNT. The whole CDR3 reads CASSLGNTIYF.

With regard to this clone: The CDR3 extends 3 residues past the end of the read, so its final part is completed from the germline J gene. The rearrangement joins TRBV10-3 to TRBJ2-1, with a possible D match to TRBD1 (6 bases). Germline V CDR1 and CDR2: ENHRY, SYGVKD. V was pared by 4 bases and J by 4 bases, with 8 bases between. The CDR3 consists of 13 residues. CDR3 DNA, as far as it was read: TGTGCCATCAGTGTTGACAGGTACAATGAG. Translation gives CAISVDRYNE. The entire CDR3 protein reads CAISVDRYNEQFF.

Note on this clone: Read coverage stops 3 residues before the CDR3 terminus; the germline J gene supplies the remainder. The chain is built from TRBV2 and TRBJ2-7; 8 nucleotides align to TRBD1. Germline V gene sequence: CDR1 SNHLY, CDR2 FYNNEI. The CDR3 length is 12 residues. J was trimmed by 2 bases and V by 11 bases; bases with no gene match: 5. The chain's CDR3 is CAVGDRTYEQYF. Incomplete CDR3 DNA: TGTGCCGTGGGGGACAGGACCTACGAG.

The CDR3 sequence: CASSQTPTGGANYGYTF. CDR3 DNA (partial): TGTGCCAGCAGCCAAACCCCGACAGGGGGAGCTAACTATGGC. V usage is TRBV6-2 or TRBV6-3 and J usage is TRBJ1-2; the match to TRBD1 covers 9 bases. Read data end 3 residues before the CDR3 end; the end is taken from the germline J gene. Trimming at V came to 6 bases and at J to 0 bases, leaving 11 bases not matched to a gene. Germline V gene lookup returns CDR1 MNHEY and CDR2 SVGEGT. The CDR3 loop spans 17 amino acids.